The present entry profiles one T cell receptor beta chain with its context. Only in-frame clones appear in the TCRdb table, and some are missing; sequencing was by immunoSEQ multiplex PCR. The table shows thousands of clones, with roughly 83% occurring only once. These data come from a study of PD-1 blockade in classical Hodgkin lymphoma. The wider study: Treatment was intravenous nivolumab, 3 mg/kg every 2 weeks, until progression.

Sample time point: cycle 4 day 1 (C4D1), after 5 to 7 weeks of nivolumab. Every patient experienced relapse after autologous stem cell transplantation, and brentuximab vedotin exposure varied. Starting with thawed PBMCs, CD4+ T cells were purified by magnetic negative selection. The germline V and J ends were trimmed by 6 bases and 0 bases, with 6 bases remaining between them. The CDR3 covers 13 residues. Germline V CDR1 and CDR2: MNHNY, SVGAGI (reference sequence). The sequence was obtained from a human donor with classical Hodgkin lymphoma. The sequencing here drew on CD4+ T cells from blood, taken before the fourth cycle of nivolumab. This chain joins TRBV6-6 and TRBJ1-5, with D uncertain. The CDR3 here is CASRGNSNQPQHF. CDR3 DNA: TGTGCCAGCAGGGGGAATAGCAATCAGCCCCAGCATTTT.